Listed here are 29 T cell receptor beta chains from one sample, sequenced in a study of regulatory T cells in long-lasting Graves disease. Time point in this sample: newly diagnosed GD, antithyroid drugs for less than 3 months. Isolated PBMC RNA provided the starting material for the TCR library. Construction of the TCR beta libraries employed iRepertoire HTBI primers in conjunction with Arm-PCR of CDR3 regions. MiXCR was run by TCRdb on the multiplex PCR reads, yielding one entry per CDR3 protein. This table has about 450,000 distinct CDR3 sequences, less than 15% appearing once. This sample also appeared in a second study, on T cells in Graves' hyperthyroidism and ophthalmopathy.

Sample: peripheral blood mononuclear cells (PBMCs), taken at new diagnosis, from a patient treated with antithyroid drugs. These receptors originate from a woman aged 45-65 years with Graves disease.

This clonotype was seen just once. Just one base apart from a much larger clone, this may be a read error. This sequence joins TRBV20-1 and TRBJ2-3; unclear D gene. CDR1 is DFQATT, CDR2 SNEGSKA, per germline (reference sequence). This CDR3 contains 12 residues. This CDR3 is CIAPPRSGTQYF. The CDR3 coding sequence is TGCATTGCTCCCCCGAGGTCCGGTACGCAGTATTTT.

This clonotype has at least ten counts. This sequence joins TRBV28 and TRBJ1-2; the match to TRBD1 covers 7 bases. Germline loops: CDR1 MDHEN, CDR2 SYDVKM. The CDR3 is made up of 16 amino acids. V dropped 2 bases and J dropped 1; count of bases not matched to a gene: 7. CDR3 bases: TGTGCCAGCAGTTTAAATCCGGGACAGATTAACTATGGCTACACCTTC. Translating it yields CASSLNPGQINYGYTF.

The V and J genes are TRBV6-1 and TRBJ2-3, with 14 bases that match TRBD2. From germline, CDR1 is MNHNS and CDR2 SASEGT. Trimming took 3 bases from V and 0 from J; bases not matched to a gene: 2. CDR3 size: 17 residues. The CDR3 sequence: CASSETSGRGSTDTQYF. The CDR3 nucleotides are TGTGCCAGCAGTGAGACTAGCGGGAGGGGTAGCACAGATACGCAGTATTTT.

This clonotype was seen a handful of times. The rearrangement joins TRBV30 to TRBJ2-7; D is unresolved. This CDR3 comprises 11 residues. V was cut by 0 bases and J by 5 bases, with 5 bases left in between. Per germline, CDR1 GTSNPN and CDR2 SVGIG (reference sequence). The CDR3 region has the DNA TGTGCCTGGAGTGTACTCAACGAGCAGTACTTC. As protein: CAWSVLNEQYF.

The chain recombines TRBV27 with TRBJ1-2, with a weak D call TRBD1 (6 bases). Per germline, CDR1 MNHEY and CDR2 SMNVEV (reference sequence). The CDR3 is 14 residues long. Trimming pared 3 bases from V and 0 bases from J, leaving 8 bases between. The CDR3 protein is CASSLQGTNYGYTF. In DNA form, the CDR3 reads TGTGCCAGCAGTTTGCAGGGGACTAACTATGGCTACACCTTC.

This clonotype was detected a few times. The chain combines TRBV7-3 with TRBJ2-5, with unresolved D. This CDR3 is 17 amino acids long. V dropped 0 bases and J dropped 1 base, with 15 bases sitting between them. The V gene's germline CDR1 is SGHTA and CDR2 FQGTGA. The CDR3 DNA sequence: TGTGCCAGCAGCTTAACTGGGTCCGGGTCGATCCAAGAGACCCAGTACTTC. This encodes CASSLTGSGSIQETQYF.

This clonotype was recorded many times. The V gene is TRBV28, the J gene TRBJ2-7; 11 nucleotides match TRBD2. CDR3 length equals 15 residues. CDR1 is MDHEN, CDR2 SYDVKM, per germline. After removal of 5 bases from V and 3 bases from J, the junction contained 6 bases not matched to a gene. For the CDR3, the DNA is TGTGCCAGCAGTAGGGCGGGACTAGCGGTCTACGAGCAGTACTTC. The encoded protein is CASSRAGLAVYEQYF.

This clonotype was detected ten times or more. V is TRBV18 and J is TRBJ2-5, with D hard to call. The CDR3 is 14 amino acids. The germline CDR1 and CDR2 sequences are KGHSH and LQKENI. V lost 0 bases, J lost 0 bases, and 5 bases lay in between. The DNA for the CDR3 is TGTGCCAGCTCACCACCCCAGAACCAAGAGACCCAGTACTTC. It yields the protein CASSPPQNQETQYF.

This clonotype was recorded at least ten times. The V call is TRBV28, the J call TRBJ1-2, with D perhaps matching TRBD1 (5 bases). The ends were cut back, 3 bases at V and 11 bases at J, with 10 bases in the middle. CDR1 is MDHEN and CDR2 is SYDVKM in the germline V gene. CDR3 size: 11 residues. The CDR3 sequence is CASSFRGSYTF. The CDR3 DNA reads TGTGCCAGCAGTTTCCGGGGGAGTTACACCTTC.

At least ten counts were recorded for this clonotype. CDR3 in amino acids: CASSSRRDNAYEQYF. CDR3 in DNA: TGTGCCAGCAGTTCCCGCCGGGACAACGCCTACGAGCAGTACTTC. The genes are TRBV27 and TRBJ2-7; D possibly corresponds to TRBD1 (6 bases). CDR3 size: 15 residues. Between the trimmed V and J ends, which lost 4 bases and 2 bases, there was a span of 15 bases. Germline CDR1 is MNHEY and CDR2 is SMNVEV (reference sequence).

This clonotype occurred many times. The chain links TRBV3-1 to TRBJ2-3; TRBD2 aligns across 9 bases. The CDR3 contains 20 residues. The germline V gene has CDR1 LGHDT and CDR2 YNNKEL (reference sequence). J lost 4 bases, V lost 4 bases, and 21 bases had no gene match. The CDR3 sequence: CASSPRSWSPVREGADTQYF. The CDR3 DNA is TGTGCCAGCAGCCCACGTAGCTGGAGCCCTGTGCGGGAGGGAGCAGATACGCAGTATTTT.

This clonotype was observed at least ten times. The rearrangement joins TRBV11-2 to TRBJ1-4; no firm D call. This CDR3 is built from 14 residues. The ends were cut back, 4 bases at V and 8 bases at J, with 14 bases in the middle. Germline lookup yields CDR1 SGHAT and CDR2 FQNNGV. The CDR3 is CASSYGIESEKLFF. The CDR3 bases are TGTGCCAGCAGCTACGGGATAGAAAGCGAAAAACTGTTTTTT. Together with reference TRBV11-2 and TRBJ1-4, the CDR3 gives the full variable domain: EAGVAQSPRYKIIEKRQSVAFWCNPISGHATLYWYQQILGQGPKLLIQFQNNGVVDDSQLPKDRFSAERLKGVDSTLKIQPAKLEDSAVYLCASSYGIESEKLFFGSGTQLSVL.

The chain has TRBV30 and TRBJ2-3; D tentatively reads TRBD1 or TRBD2 (5 bases each). Trimming took 3 bases from V and 1 from J, leaving 8 bases between them. Germline-derived CDR1 and CDR2 are GTSNPN and SVGIG (reference sequence). The CDR3 sequence is 13 residues long. Here the CDR3 DNA reads TGTGCCTGGAGATTGGGGGGCACAGATACGCAGTATTTT. Translated, it gives CAWRLGGTDTQYF.

Many counts were recorded for this clonotype. In this CDR3 the conserved last residue, phenylalanine or tryptophan, is missing, so a read error is likely. The CDR3 coding sequence is TGTGCCAGCAGTAATAACTACGAGCAGTACCTC. It encodes CASSNNYEQYL. This chain joins TRBV7-9 and TRBJ2-7; D not resolved. This CDR3 contains 11 residues. V was trimmed by 6 bases and J by 3 bases, leaving 6 bases between them. CDR1 and CDR2 (germline): SEHNR, FQNEAQ (reference sequence).

The chain recombines TRBV4-1 with TRBJ2-7; D unclear. The CDR3 length is 14 residues. From germline, CDR1 is MGHRA and CDR2 YSYEKL. V was shortened by 4 bases and J by 2 bases, with 12 bases between the two germline ends. CDR3 residues: CASSPSRLTYEQYF. The CDR3 coding sequence is TGCGCCAGCAGCCCCTCCCGGTTGACCTACGAGCAGTACTTC.

This clonotype was counted a few times. The rearrangement links TRBV9 to TRBJ2-5; either TRBD1 or TRBD2 may supply D (5 bases each). Trimming left V 4 bases short and J 6 bases short, with 16 bases between. CDR3 length: 14 residues. Per the germline V gene, CDR1 is SGDLS and CDR2 is YYNGEE. Here the CDR3 DNA reads TGTGCCAGCAGCCCTGAGCTGGGACGTCAGACCCAGTACTTC. Residues: CASSPELGRQTQYF.

This clonotype was found a few times. V usage is TRBV9 and J usage is TRBJ2-5; D remains ambiguous. CDR1 SGDLS and CDR2 YYNGEE come from the germline V gene. Trimming left V 4 bases short and J 2 bases short, with 12 bases between. The CDR3 is 14 residues long. CDR3 coding DNA: TGTGCCAGCAGCCCCTCCCACCTACAAGAGACCCAGTACTTC. Protein: CASSPSHLQETQYF. Full variable domain (missing parts from reference TRBV9 and TRBJ2-5): DSGVTQTPKHLITATGQRVTLRCSPRSGDLSVYWYQQSLDQGLQFLIQYYNGEERAKGNILERFSAQQFPDLHSELNLSSLELGDSALYFCASSPSHLQETQYFGPGTRLLVL.

This clonotype was recorded many times. This sequence joins TRBV9 and TRBJ2-2; D gene ambiguous. Germline V gives CDR1 SGDLS, CDR2 YYNGEE. This CDR3 is built from 12 residues. The V gene lost 1 base and the J gene lost 6 bases, with 4 bases spanning the gap. CDR3 bases: TGTGCCAGCAGCGTAATTGCCGGGGAGCTGTTTTTT. Its translation: CASSVIAGELFF.

This clonotype was detected only a few times. CDR3 sequence reads: CASSIAGGPQNEQFF. The CDR3 bases are TGTGCCAGTAGTATTGCGGGAGGGCCTCAGAATGAGCAGTTCTTC. The chain links TRBV19 to TRBJ2-1, with 9 bases aligning to TRBD2. This CDR3 has 15 amino acids. The trim removed 3 bases at V and 7 bases at J, leaving 7 bases unmatched. Germline V CDR1 and CDR2: LNHDA, SQIVND (reference sequence). Full variable domain (missing parts from reference TRBV19 and TRBJ2-1): DGGITQSPKYLFRKEGQNVTLSCEQNLNHDAMYWYRQDPGQGLRLIYYSQIVNDFQKGDIAEGYSVSREKKESFPLTVTSAQKNPTAFYLCASSIAGGPQNEQFFGPGTRLTVL.

This clonotype was counted ten times or more. The rearrangement uses TRBV30 and TRBJ2-7; no clear D gene. Trimming left V 5 bases short and J 4 bases short, with 9 bases between. The germline gives CDR1 GTSNPN, CDR2 SVGIG (reference sequence). This CDR3 region has 11 residues. The CDR3 reads CAWANSYEQYF. DNA of the CDR3: TGTGCCTGGGCGAACAGTTACGAGCAGTACTTC.

This chain joins TRBV28 and TRBJ2-3; D is perhaps TRBD1 (5 bases). V gave up 7 bases and J gave up 2 bases, with 13 bases separating them. Germline V gene data show CDR1 as MDHEN and CDR2 as SYDVKM. The CDR3 extends over 14 amino acids. The CDR3 DNA reads TGTGCCAGCACCATCGACAGAGACACAGATACGCAGTATTTT. It codes for CASTIDRDTDTQYF.

The chain is built from TRBV2 and TRBJ2-6; TRBD2 is a possible D gene (5 bases). The CDR3 totals 16 residues. Trimming removed 6 bases from V and 0 bases from J, with 12 bases in between. Germline CDR1 and CDR2: SNHLY and FYNNEI. The CDR3 DNA reads TGTGCCAGCAGGCTCACACGGGACTCTGGGGCCAACGTCCTGACTTTC. Translating gives CASRLTRDSGANVLTF.

On this clonotype: The CDR3 does not close with the conserved phenylalanine or tryptophan, likely indicating a read error. The chain links TRBV28 to TRBJ1-6, with D uncertain. Trimming shortened V by 6 bases and J by 5 bases, and 20 bases separated the two germline ends. The CDR3 spans 17 residues. The germline gives CDR1 MDHEN, CDR2 SYDVKM. The chain's CDR3 is CASRPPPRHSDNSPLHS. The CDR3 nucleotides read TGTGCCAGCAGGCCTCCACCGCGACACAGTGATAATTCACCCCTCCACTCT.

The CDR3 DNA is TGTGCCGTGGGCGGGACAGGGTCCTACGAGCAGTACTTC. Translating gives CAVGGTGSYEQYF. The gene calls are TRBV10-3 and TRBJ2-7; 9 bases are shared with TRBD1. V shed 11 bases and J 1 base; nucleotides not matched to a gene: 6. The germline V gene encodes CDR1 ENHRY and CDR2 SYGVKD. CDR3 length equals 13 residues.

The chain joins TRBV29-1 to TRBJ2-1; D is undetermined. This CDR3 has 11 amino acids. Trimming stripped 3 bases from V and 5 bases from J, with 5 bases between. CDR1 and CDR2 from the germline V gene are SQVTM and ANQGSEA. The CDR3 sequence is CSVEENNEQFF. DNA of the CDR3: TGCAGCGTTGAGGAGAACAATGAGCAGTTCTTC.

This clonotype has a count of ten or more. The chain links TRBV24-1 to TRBJ2-1, with TRBD2 matching over 10 bases. The J segment lost 9 bases and the V segment lost 3 bases, leaving 7 bases of the junction unmatched. Germline CDR1 and CDR2: KGHDR and SFDVKD. The CDR3 spans 15 residues. In nucleotides, the CDR3 is TGTGCCACCAGTGATGGGAAACTAGCGGGACTTGAGCAGTTCTTC. Encoded protein: CATSDGKLAGLEQFF.

This clonotype was counted ten times or more. This chain uses TRBV28 with TRBJ2-7; D unresolved. Per the germline V gene, CDR1 is MDHEN and CDR2 is SYDVKM. V was shortened by 10 bases and J by 2 bases, with 18 bases between the two germline ends. CDR3 size: 14 residues. CDR3: CATQYPVLAYEQYF. The CDR3 DNA sequence: TGTGCCACCCAGTATCCAGTCTTAGCCTACGAGCAGTACTTC. Full variable domain (remainder filled in from reference TRBV28 and TRBJ2-7): DVKVTQSSRYLVKRTGEKVFLECVQDMDHENMFWYRQDPGLGLRLIYFSYDVKMKEKGDIPEGYSVSREKKERFSLILESASTNQTSMYLCATQYPVLAYEQYFGPGTRLTVT.

This clonotype has at least ten counts. The chain combines TRBV5-1 with TRBJ1-2; 8 nucleotides line up with TRBD1. The germline gives CDR1 SGHRS, CDR2 YFSETQ. With V trimmed by 4 bases and J by 6 bases, 5 bases remained unmatched. CDR3 size: 13 residues. This CDR3 reads CASSPDRGDGYTF. The CDR3 nucleotides are TGCGCCAGCAGCCCCGACAGGGGAGATGGCTACACCTTC.

This clonotype was observed at least ten times. The chain joins TRBV28 to TRBJ2-1; 8 bases line up with TRBD2. This CDR3 contains 16 residues. CDR1 and CDR2 from the germline V gene are MDHEN and SYDVKM. With 4 bases clipped from V and 2 bases from J, the junction kept 7 bases outside the gene matches. In nucleotides, the CDR3 is TGTGCCAGCAGTTCTACTAGCGGAATCGCCTACAATGAGCAGTTCTTC. Protein: CASSSTSGIAYNEQFF.